A selection of T cell receptor beta chains follows, all from one sample in a study of blood T cell repertoires in COVID-19. Method: immunoSEQ multiplex PCR; TCRdb's copy keeps in-frame clones and lacks some. Seen here are roughly 330,000 clones, around 90% observed once, and the top ten hold under 6.5%. Sequenced sample: PBMCs or T cells enriched from blood (not recorded which). The receptor set was obtained from a woman aged 25-40 years who had recovered from COVID-19. Both conserved end residues are part of each CDR3. The D gene is left open where the match is weak. The size entry is marked missing in some rows and otherwise reads once, few, many or a size class.

TRBJ2-1 | . | 13 | TRBV5-6 | TRBD1 | CASSRGQGNEQFF | TGTGCCAGCAGCCGGGGACAGGGCAATGAGCAGTTCTTC
TRBJ2-6 | . | 17 | TRBV5-1 | TRBD2 | CASSPLGGRAGANVLTF | TGCGCCAGCAGCCCCCTAGGAGGGAGGGCTGGGGCCAACGTCCTGACTTTC
TRBJ2-5 | once | 14 | TRBV7-2 | TRBD2 | CASSPGTSKETQYF | TGTGCCAGCAGCCCAGGGACTAGTAAAGAGACCCAGTACTTC
TRBJ2-7 | . | 13 | TRBV30 | . | CAWSGGSSYEQYF | TGTGCCTGGAGTGGCGGCAGCTCCTACGAGCAGTACTTC
TRBJ1-3 | . | 16 | TRBV5-3 | . | CARSDPEARSGNTIYF | TGTGCCAGAAGCGACCCAGAGGCGCGCTCTGGAAACACCATATATTTT
TRBJ2-5 | . | 13 | TRBV6-2/TRBV6-3 | . | CASSNRGLETQYF | TGTGCCAGCAGTAACAGAGGGCTAGAGACCCAGTACTTC
TRBJ2-3 | few | 16 | TRBV4-2 | TRBD1 | CASSPNRGQVGDTQYF | TGTGCCAGCAGCCCGAACAGGGGCCAGGTTGGGGATACGCAGTATTTT
TRBJ1-1 | . | 15 | TRBV4-1 | . | CASSEPLQGPTEAFF | TGCGCCAGCAGCGAACCGCTGCAGGGTCCCACTGAAGCTTTCTTT
TRBJ1-2 | . | 15 | TRBV6-1 | TRBD1 | CASSDGTDILYGYTF | TGTGCCAGCAGTGATGGGACAGATATACTCTATGGCTACACCTTC
TRBJ1-2 | . | 13 | TRBV16 | . | CASSRWLDDGYTF | TGTGCCAGCAGCCGATGGCTAGACGATGGCTACACCTTC
TRBJ1-2 | . | 14 | TRBV2 | TRBD1 | CASRSPGGSYGYTF | TGTGCCAGCAGGAGCCCAGGGGGAAGCTATGGCTACACCTTC
TRBJ2-1 | . | 15 | TRBV9 | TRBD2 | CASSGGTTSYNEQFF | TGTGCCAGCAGCGGCGGGACTACATCCTACAATGAGCAGTTCTTC
TRBJ1-4 | . | 16 | TRBV7-9 | . | CASSLGGGGRNEKLFF | TGTGCCAGCAGCTTAGGGGGCGGGGGCCGTAATGAAAAACTGTTTTTT
TRBJ2-1 | . | 13 | TRBV9 | TRBD1 | CASSRTGWNEQFF | TGTGCCAGCAGCAGGACAGGGTGGAATGAGCAGTTCTTC
TRBJ2-1 | . | 16 | TRBV7-9 | TRBD2 | CASSLPQRGGYNEQFF | TGTGCCAGCAGCTTACCCCAGCGGGGGGGATACAATGAGCAGTTCTTC
TRBJ2-2 | . | 13 | TRBV27 | . | CASSLRGVGELFF | TGTGCCAGCAGTTTAAGGGGCGTTGGGGAGCTGTTTTTT
TRBJ1-4 | . | 16 | TRBV4-3 | . | CASSQISGRAGEKLFF | TGCGCCAGCAGCCAAATAAGTGGGAGAGCTGGTGAAAAACTGTTTTTT
TRBJ2-7 | . | 18 | TRBV4-3 | TRBD2 | CASSQDNWGLAASYEQYF | TGCGCCAGCAGCCAAGACAACTGGGGACTAGCGGCCTCCTACGAGCAGTACTTC
TRBJ1-1 | . | 15 | TRBV19 | TRBD1 | CASSDWDRGRTEAFF | TGTGCCAGTAGTGACTGGGACAGGGGAAGGACTGAAGCTTTCTTT
TRBJ1-5 | . | 15 | TRBV30 | . | CAWSHGERAGQPQHF | TGTGCCTGGAGCCACGGGGAGAGGGCTGGGCAGCCCCAGCATTTT
TRBJ1-2 | . | 15 | TRBV25-1 | . | CASSEESGSDYGYTF | TGTGCCAGCAGTGAAGAGTCGGGGAGTGACTATGGCTACACCTTC
TRBJ1-2 | . | 13 | TRBV9 | . | CASSRSERLGYTF | TGTGCCAGCAGCCGCAGCGAGCGTTTGGGCTACACCTTC
TRBJ1-2 | . | 17 | TRBV5-1 | TRBD1 | CASSLRSNPTGKGGYTF | TGCGCCAGCAGCTTGCGATCGAACCCGACAGGGAAAGGTGGCTACACCTTC
TRBJ1-4 | . | 11 | TRBV30 | . | CAWRLAEKLFF | TGTGCCTGGAGATTGGCCGAAAAACTGTTTTTT
TRBJ2-1 | . | 14 | TRBV9 | TRBD1 | CASSVGQGAGEQFF | TGTGCCAGCAGCGTGGGACAGGGGGCGGGTGAGCAGTTCTTC
TRBJ2-5 | . | 14 | TRBV2 | TRBD1 | CASSAGTGRQTQYF | TGTGCCAGCAGTGCTGGGACAGGGAGGCAGACCCAGTACTTC
TRBJ2-7 | . | 14 | TRBV7-9 | . | CASSPQGSSYEQYF | TGTGCCAGCAGCCCACAGGGTTCCTCCTACGAGCAGTACTTC
TRBJ1-5 | once | 14 | TRBV5-6 | . | CASTAAGTNQPQHF | TGTGCCAGCACCGCCGCAGGGACAAATCAGCCCCAGCATTTT
TRBJ2-5 | . | 13 | TRBV10-1 | TRBD1 | CASSRGQAETQYF | TGCGCCAGCAGTCGAGGACAGGCGGAGACCCAGTACTTC
TRBJ1-2 | . | 11 | TRBV20-1 | . | CSARDRGPYTF | TGCAGTGCTAGAGATCGAGGGCCCTACACCTTC
TRBJ1-2 | few | 15 | TRBV9 | TRBD1 | CASSPPGQGAHGYTF | TGTGCCAGCAGCCCCCCGGGACAGGGGGCGCATGGCTACACCTTC
TRBJ2-7 | . | 15 | TRBV4-1 | TRBD1 | CASSLPGQGQSEQYF | TGCGCCAGCAGCCTACCGGGACAGGGGCAAAGCGAGCAGTACTTC
TRBJ1-2 | . | 14 | TRBV28 | TRBD1 | CASSRTGGDGGYTF | TGTGCCAGCAGCCGCACAGGGGGCGATGGTGGCTACACCTTC
TRBJ2-1 | . | 14 | TRBV27 | TRBD1 | CASSLGQGVGEQFF | TGTGCCAGCAGTTTAGGGCAGGGGGTGGGTGAGCAGTTCTTC
TRBJ2-1 | . | 12 | TRBV19 | . | CATGFGHNEQFF | TGTGCCACCGGGTTTGGTCACAATGAGCAGTTCTTC
TRBJ1-2 | . | 14 | TRBV2 | TRBD1 | CASSMRDRVDGYTF | TGTGCCAGCAGTATGCGGGACAGGGTAGATGGCTACACCTTC
TRBJ1-5 | once | 15 | TRBV30 | TRBD1 | CAWGTGTGGLKAQHF | TGTGCCTGGGGGACCGGGACAGGGGGCTTGAAGGCCCAGCATTTT
TRBJ2-2 | few | 16 | TRBV30 | TRBD1 | CAWKRETGAYTGELFF | TGTGCCTGGAAGCGTGAGACAGGGGCCTACACCGGGGAGCTGTTTTTT
TRBJ1-1 | once | 14 | TRBV5-4 | . | CASSSTGLYTEAFF | TGTGCCAGCAGCTCCACAGGGCTGTACACTGAAGCTTTCTTT
TRBJ1-2 | . | 14 | TRBV6-1 | . | CASSEAGRGIGYTF | TGTGCCAGCAGTGAAGCTGGCAGGGGTATAGGCTACACCTTC
TRBJ2-5 | once | 14 | TRBV5-1 | . | CASSLDYYQETQYF | TGCGCCAGCAGCTTGGACTATTACCAAGAGACCCAGTACTTC
TRBJ1-1 | . | 13 | TRBV27 | . | CASSLLRNTEAFF | TGTGCCAGCAGTTTATTGCGGAACACTGAAGCTTTCTTT
TRBJ2-7 | . | 13 | TRBV7-2 | . | CASSLEVLREQYF | TGTGCCAGCAGCTTAGAAGTCCTGCGCGAGCAGTACTTC
TRBJ1-5 | . | 15 | TRBV6-5 | . | CASSAYTGSNQPQHF | TGTGCCAGCAGCGCATACACAGGAAGCAATCAGCCCCAGCATTTT
TRBJ1-1 | . | 16 | TRBV7-2 | TRBD1 | CASSPKQGQVNTEAFF | TGTGCCAGCAGCCCCAAACAGGGGCAGGTGAACACTGAAGCTTTCTTT
TRBJ2-7 | . | 17 | TRBV9 | . | CASSVRDVGTVDYEQYF | TGTGCCAGCAGCGTGCGGGACGTTGGGACAGTCGACTACGAGCAGTACTTC
TRBJ1-1 | . | 15 | TRBV5-1 | TRBD1 | CASSSVQGASTEAFF | TGCGCCAGCAGCTCGGTTCAGGGGGCTTCCACTGAAGCTTTCTTT
TRBJ1-2 | . | 14 | TRBV6-5 | . | CASTQGWGNYGYTF | TGTGCCAGCACCCAGGGGTGGGGAAACTATGGCTACACCTTC
TRBJ1-6 | . | 16 | TRBV4-2 | TRBD1 | CASSRSGQGADSPLHF | TGTGCCAGCAGCCGCTCGGGACAGGGTGCTGATTCACCCCTCCACTTT
TRBJ1-5 | . | 20 | TRBV11-3 | TRBD1 | CASSWFPGQPREHSNQPQHF | TGTGCCAGCAGCTGGTTCCCGGGACAGCCTAGGGAACATAGCAATCAGCCCCAGCATTTT
TRBJ1-2 | . | 17 | TRBV9 | . | CASSVSESKGGRTGYTF | TGTGCCAGCAGCGTTTCAGAATCAAAGGGGGGGCGAACTGGCTACACCTTC
TRBJ2-1 | . | 19 | TRBV27 | . | CASSLLGGGGPSRYNEQFF | TGTGCCAGCAGTTTATTAGGGGGCGGGGGGCCGAGCCGTTACAATGAGCAGTTCTTC
TRBJ2-2 | . | 14 | TRBV5-1 | TRBD1 | CASRGQANTGELFF | TGCGCCAGCAGAGGACAGGCGAACACCGGGGAGCTGTTTTTT
TRBJ1-4 | . | 13 | TRBV6-5 | . | CASEAGLMEKLFF | TGTGCCAGCGAAGCAGGGCTAATGGAAAAACTGTTTTTT